The 32 T cell receptor beta chains below come from one sample, sequenced in a study of T cell repertoires in cytomegalovirus infection. Antigens for these TCRs are unknown. MiXCR was run by TCRdb on the reads, yielding one entry per CDR3 protein. Among about 110,000 distinct CDR3 sequences listed, approximately 28% were seen once. The material was CD8+ T cells from cultured PBMCs, obtained from culture after CMV antigen stimulation. The receptors were gathered from a human donor in good health (CMV status not recorded). Some clones in this sample may be carry-over from other donors' samples.

This chain connects TRBV27 to TRBJ1-5; D is perhaps TRBD1 (5 bases). The CDR3 consists of 16 residues. Trimming stripped 1 base from V and 0 bases from J, with 10 bases between. CDR1 and CDR2 (germline): MNHEY, SMNVEV (reference sequence). In DNA, the CDR3 is TGTGCCAGCAGTTTATTTGGGGGTTATAGCAATCAGCCCCAGCATTTT. Its translation: CASSLFGGYSNQPQHF.

The chain joins TRBV6-2 or TRBV6-3 to TRBJ2-2; D unclear. The V and J ends lost 3 bases and 1 base respectively, with 9 bases between them. The CDR3 is 15 residues long. Germline lookup yields CDR1 MNHEY and CDR2 SVGEGT. The CDR3: CASSYLAENTGELFF. In DNA, the CDR3 is TGTGCCAGCAGTTATTTGGCCGAGAACACCGGGGAGCTGTTTTTT.

This clonotype showed up just a few times. The gene calls are TRBV4-1 and TRBJ2-2; D unclear. The V gene lost 0 bases and the J gene lost 5 bases, with 4 bases spanning the gap. The CDR3 contains 13 residues. From germline, CDR1 is MGHRA and CDR2 YSYEKL. The DNA for the CDR3 is TGCGCCAGCAGCCAAGATCCGACCGGGGAGCTGTTTTTT. Amino acids: CASSQDPTGELFF.

This clonotype was counted only a few times. The V gene is TRBV12-3 or TRBV12-4, the J gene TRBJ1-5; no definite D call. The germline V and J ends were trimmed by 4 bases and 5 bases, with 6 bases remaining between them. The CDR3 sequence is 12 residues long. The DNA of the CDR3 is TGTGCCAGCAGTTCCCATGATCAGCCCCAGCATTTT. This sequence encodes CASSSHDQPQHF.

The chain couples TRBV12-5 to TRBJ1-1, with D hard to call. The V end lost 5 bases, the J end lost 3 bases, and 13 bases lay between the germline ends. Germline lookup yields CDR1 LGHNT and CDR2 FRNRAP. The CDR3 consists of 14 residues. Here the CDR3 DNA reads TGTGCTAGTGGTCTAACCGTTCAGGACACTGAAGCTTTCTTT. Its protein product is CASGLTVQDTEAFF.

This clonotype was observed a handful of times. The chain joins TRBV7-8 to TRBJ2-5; the D gene is possibly TRBD1 (6 bases). CDR1 and CDR2 from the germline V gene are SGHVS and FQNEAQ. Trimming cost V 2 bases and J 7 bases, with 14 bases left between them. The CDR3 length is 14 residues. The CDR3 bases are TGTGCCAGCAGCTTAAGGCAGGGGCTAATGACCCAGTACTTC. Translation: CASSLRQGLMTQYF.

The chain recombines TRBV7-7 with TRBJ2-2, with D maybe TRBD2 (5 bases). The CDR3 has 14 amino acids. V lost 3 bases and J 9 bases, leaving 14 bases between the germline ends. Germline V gene data show CDR1 as SSHAT and CDR2 as FNYEAQ (reference sequence). CDR3 in amino acids: CASSLEPAGRELFF. Here the CDR3 DNA reads TGTGCCAGCAGCTTGGAGCCCGCGGGTCGGGAGCTGTTTTTT.

The chain combines TRBV11-2 with TRBJ2-7; D uncertain. There are 15 residues in the CDR3. Looked up from germline, CDR1 is SGHAT and CDR2 is FQNNGV. Between the trimmed V and J ends, which lost 1 base and 3 bases, there was a span of 13 bases. The CDR3 protein is CASSLAGWVGYEQYF. The CDR3 region has the DNA TGTGCCAGCAGCTTAGCAGGTTGGGTCGGCTACGAGCAGTACTTC.

This clonotype was picked up a small number of times. The rearrangement links TRBV7-8 to TRBJ1-1; no definite D call. The CDR3 loop spans 14 amino acids. Per the germline V gene, CDR1 is SGHVS and CDR2 is FQNEAQ. With 1 base removed from V and 5 bases from J, the gap between germline ends came to 11 bases. CDR3 nucleotide sequence: TGTGCCAGCAGCTTAGATCTGGCAGGAACTGAAGCTTTCTTT. Translation gives CASSLDLAGTEAFF.

This clonotype turned up a few times. V and J are TRBV5-1 and TRBJ1-1; possible D gene TRBD1, 6 bases. V was cut by 0 bases and J by 4 bases, with 13 bases left in between. In germline, CDR1 is SGHRS, CDR2 YFSETQ. CDR3 length equals 15 residues. The DNA for the CDR3 is TGCGCCAGCAGCTTGGGAGGGGACACAGGCACTGAAGCTTTCTTT. It is translated as CASSLGGDTGTEAFF.

This clonotype has only a few counts. J is TRBJ2-2 and V is TRBV27, with 8 positions matching TRBD1. The CDR3 is 15 residues long. V was pared by 3 bases and J by 5 bases, with 5 bases of the junction left unmatched. CDR1 is MNHEY, CDR2 SMNVEV, per germline (reference sequence). The CDR3 coding sequence is TGTGCCAGCAGTTTCCAGGGGGCTGGGACCGGGGAGCTGTTTTTT. Its translation: CASSFQGAGTGELFF.

The rearrangement uses TRBV19 and TRBJ2-1; D is uncertain. Germline CDR1 is LNHDA and CDR2 is SQIVND (reference sequence). The V end lost 1 base, the J end lost 6 bases, and 13 bases lay between the germline ends. The CDR3 is made up of 15 amino acids. CDR3 in DNA: TGTGCCAGTAGTATAGTGGCACCTCCGGGCAATGAGCAGTTCTTC. It specifies CASSIVAPPGNEQFF.

The CDR3 region has the DNA TGTGCCAGTAGTCTTCAGATGAACACTGAAGCTTTCTTT. Amino acid sequence: CASSLQMNTEAFF. The rearrangement uses TRBV19 and TRBJ1-1; no clear D gene. In germline, CDR1 is LNHDA, CDR2 SQIVND (reference sequence). The CDR3 is made up of 13 amino acids. V was trimmed by 5 bases and J by 0 bases, leaving 7 bases between them. Based on the CDR3 plus reference TRBV19 and TRBJ1-1, the full variable domain is DGGITQSPKYLFRKEGQNVTLSCEQNLNHDAMYWYRQDPGQGLRLIYYSQIVNDFQKGDIAEGYSVSREKKESFPLTVTSAQKNPTAFYLCASSLQMNTEAFFGQGTRLTVV.

The chain is built from TRBV20-1 and TRBJ1-5, with D unclear. The CDR3 contains 12 residues. The V gene lost 3 bases and the J gene lost 5 bases, with 8 bases spanning the gap. The germline gives CDR1 DFQATT, CDR2 SNEGSKA (reference sequence). This CDR3 reads CSASGGHQPQHF. In DNA form, the CDR3 reads TGCAGTGCTAGCGGCGGGCATCAGCCCCAGCATTTT.

Only a few counts were recorded for this clonotype. This chain links TRBV4-1 with TRBJ1-1; no definite D call. V gave up 1 base and J gave up 1 base, with 13 bases separating them. CDR1 is MGHRA, CDR2 YSYEKL, per germline. CDR3 length equals 16 residues. Here the CDR3 DNA reads TGCGCCAGCAGCCAAGGGTCCGAGGGATGGAACACTGAAGCTTTCTTT. Its protein product is CASSQGSEGWNTEAFF.

The rearrangement links TRBV24-1 to TRBJ1-1, with unresolved D. Germline V CDR1 and CDR2: KGHDR, SFDVKD. V was pared by 3 bases and J by 5 bases, with 3 bases between. The CDR3 contains 11 residues. The CDR3 nucleotides are TGTGCCACCAGTGATGGGACTGAAGCTTTCTTT. Its protein is CATSDGTEAFF.

The chain couples TRBV28 to TRBJ2-2, with 7 nucleotides matching TRBD1. CDR3 length: 18 amino acids. Germline V gene sequence: CDR1 MDHEN, CDR2 SYDVKM. Losses at the gene ends were 4 bases for V and 2 bases for J; bases not matched to a gene: 13. The CDR3 spells CASSSRSLGTDNTGELFF. In nucleotides, the CDR3 is TGTGCCAGCAGTTCCCGGAGTTTGGGGACAGATAACACCGGGGAGCTGTTTTTT.

This clonotype was seen a single time. The chain combines TRBV12-3 or TRBV12-4 with TRBJ1-1; unclear D gene. V lost 3 bases and J 3 bases, leaving 11 bases between the germline ends. There are 14 residues in the CDR3. Here the CDR3 DNA reads TGTGCCAGCAGTTTGAATGATGAGTACACTGAAGCTTTCTTT. Encoded protein: CASSLNDEYTEAFF.

The V and J genes are TRBV27 and TRBJ1-2; unclear D gene. Trimming shortened V by 3 bases and J by 4 bases, and 12 bases separated the two germline ends. The CDR3 runs to 14 residues. Germline assignment: CDR1 MNHEY and CDR2 SMNVEV (reference sequence). CDR3 loop: CASSFVGDLYGYTF. The CDR3 DNA is TGTGCCAGCAGTTTTGTCGGCGATCTCTATGGCTACACCTTC.

This clonotype was observed a few times. The chain is built from TRBV29-1 and TRBJ2-7; D is unresolved. V was clipped by 6 bases and J by 2 bases, with 11 bases between them. The CDR3 contains 12 residues. CDR1 and CDR2 from the germline V gene are SQVTM and ANQGSEA. CDR3 protein: CSVMMGTYEQYF. CDR3 nucleotides: TGCAGCGTCATGATGGGGACCTACGAGCAGTACTTC.

This clonotype has just a few counts. The chain links TRBV7-8 to TRBJ2-2; D not resolved. The CDR3 loop spans 11 amino acids. Deletions cut 7 bases from V and 7 bases from J, with 7 bases between. Per germline, CDR1 SGHVS and CDR2 FQNEAQ. For the CDR3, the DNA is TGTGCCAGCACATGGGGCGGGGAGCTGTTTTTT. Its translation: CASTWGGELFF.

This clonotype was counted only a few times. The chain is built from TRBV6-5 and TRBJ1-2, with a tentative D call TRBD1 (5 bases). Trimming removed 8 bases at V and 2 bases at J, with 21 bases between. This CDR3 spans 16 amino acids. The germline V gene encodes CDR1 MNHEY and CDR2 SVGAGI. The CDR3 region is CASGSALDRLNYGYTF. The DNA of the CDR3 is TGTGCCAGCGGCTCCGCTCTTGACAGACTAAACTATGGCTACACCTTC.

The chain is built from TRBV6-8 and TRBJ1-6; D may be TRBD1 (5 bases). The V end was cut by 3 bases, the J end by 7 bases, with 13 bases between. Germline-derived CDR1 and CDR2 are MNHGY and SAAAGT. The CDR3 is 15 amino acids. The CDR3: CASSYSTDLNSPLHF. DNA of the CDR3: TGTGCCAGCAGTTATTCGACAGACTTAAATTCACCCCTCCACTTT.

There are a few counts of this clonotype. The rearrangement joins TRBV19 to TRBJ2-1; 8 bases line up with TRBD2. Germline V gene sequence: CDR1 LNHDA, CDR2 SQIVND (reference sequence). With V trimmed by 2 bases and J by 2 bases, 5 bases remained unmatched. The CDR3 has 16 amino acids. Here the CDR3 DNA reads TGTGCCAGTAGTATATTTGGCGGGGGGACCTACAATGAGCAGTTCTTC. Protein product: CASSIFGGGTYNEQFF.

The chain couples TRBV3-1 to TRBJ2-1; TRBD2 might be the D (6 bases). The CDR3 runs 13 residues. V lost 0 bases to trimming and J lost 7 bases, with 7 bases between them. Germline values: CDR1 LGHDT, CDR2 YNNKEL (reference sequence). The DNA of the CDR3 is TGTGCCAGCAGCCAAGAACTAGCAAATGAGCAGTTCTTC. This gives the protein CASSQELANEQFF.

The chain employs TRBV2 and TRBJ1-2; 11 bases agree with TRBD1. V was pared by 10 bases and J by 4 bases, with 8 bases of the junction left unmatched. The CDR3 consists of 14 residues. Germline CDR1 reads SNHLY; CDR2 reads FYNNEI. The DNA of the CDR3 is TGTGCCATCATAGTGGACAGGGGGCTCTATGGCTACACCTTC. The encoded protein is CAIIVDRGLYGYTF.

This chain connects TRBV7-9 to TRBJ1-1; D unclear. Trimming stripped 5 bases from V and 7 bases from J, with 11 bases between. CDR1 and CDR2 from the germline V gene are SEHNR and FQNEAQ (reference sequence). The CDR3 consists of 12 residues. CDR3 DNA sequence: TGTGCCAGCAGCCCCGCGGGCCTTGAAGCTTTCTTT. Translating it yields CASSPAGLEAFF.

This clonotype was recorded many times. In DNA form, the CDR3 reads TGTGCCAGCAGTTTTGGTCCCTCTGGAAACACCATATATTTT. Translating it yields CASSFGPSGNTIYF. The chain recombines TRBV12-3 or TRBV12-4 with TRBJ1-3; no firm D call. V dropped 3 bases and J dropped 0 bases, with 6 bases sitting between them. The CDR3 runs 14 residues.

In this sample, this clonotype turned up a few times. This chain connects TRBV7-9 to TRBJ2-7; 10 bases line up with TRBD2. The CDR3 totals 14 residues. Trimming took 2 bases from V and 6 from J; bases not matched to a gene: 4. Germline V CDR1 and CDR2: SEHNR, FQNEAQ (reference sequence). CDR3 in DNA: TGTGCCAGCAGCTTAACTAGCGGGGTCGGCGAGCAGTACTTC. Its translation is CASSLTSGVGEQYF.

This clonotype was seen more than once but under ten times. The chain recombines TRBV27 with TRBJ1-3; no firm D call. From germline, CDR1 is MNHEY and CDR2 SMNVEV (reference sequence). The CDR3 spans 12 residues. Trimming pared 5 bases from V and 4 bases from J, leaving 6 bases between. CDR3 nucleotides: TGTGCCAGCAGTCCCGAGGGAAACACCATATATTTT. Residues: CASSPEGNTIYF.

This clonotype was seen a handful of times. The chain is built from TRBV15 and TRBJ1-2; TRBD1 matches 9 bases. Germline CDR1 LNHNV, CDR2 YYDKDF (reference sequence). The V and J ends lost 5 bases and 4 bases, in that order; junction bases with no gene match: 5. The CDR3 is 14 residues long. The CDR3 loop is CATSDTGGGYGYTF. As DNA, the CDR3 is TGTGCCACCAGCGATACAGGGGGCGGCTATGGCTACACCTTC.

The chain links TRBV15 to TRBJ2-5; TRBD2 aligns across 7 bases. Germline trimming cut 0 bases from V and 7 bases from J; bases unmatched to any gene: 5. Germline V lookup: CDR1 LNHNV, CDR2 YYDKDF (reference sequence). CDR3 length: 14 amino acids. The CDR3: CATSRDNREGTQYF. CDR3 nucleotides: TGTGCCACCAGCAGAGATAATAGGGAGGGGACCCAGTACTTC.